Below are 18 T cell receptor beta chains sequenced from a single sample in a study of cytomegalovirus exposure and HLA in healthy donors (dated by TCRdb to about 2017). Library preparation was by the immunoSEQ multiplex PCR assay. For the multiplex PCR, a mixture combining 60 forward primers for TCR Vbeta segments and 13 reverse primers for TCR Jbeta segments was used. The table comes from immuneACCESS by way of TCRdb, which keeps in-frame sequences with V and J called. Part of the clones is missing from these tables; in studies checked, under half for an unresolved V gene and the rest for unknown reasons. This sample gives approximately 300,000 clones in total; about 83% of them show up just once. The ten largest clones add up to 2% of the sample. The sequencing sample was made of PBMCs. The receptors here all came from a woman between 35 and 50 years old in good health and CMV-seropositive.

The chain couples TRBV15 to TRBJ1-4; 8 bases are shared with TRBD1. The germline gives CDR1 LNHNV, CDR2 YYDKDF (reference sequence). The CDR3 has 15 residues. Trimming at V came to 1 base and at J to 8 bases, leaving 6 bases not matched to a gene. The CDR3 nucleotides are TGTGCCACCAGCAGAGCGGGACAGGAGACGGAAAAACTGTTTTTT. Translating gives CATSRAGQETEKLFF.

V is TRBV6-5 and J is TRBJ1-1; D is undetermined. Germline V gene lookup returns CDR1 MNHEY and CDR2 SVGAGI. V was shortened by 6 bases and J by 5 bases, with 7 bases between the two germline ends. This CDR3 is 11 amino acids long. The CDR3 spells CASRRWTEAFF. CDR3 nucleotide sequence: TGTGCCAGCAGGCGGTGGACTGAAGCTTTCTTT.

CDR3 nucleotide sequence: TGTGCCAGTAGTATAGATCGGGAGGGCCGGAACGAGCAGTACTTC. It specifies CASSIDREGRNEQYF. The chain recombines TRBV19 with TRBJ2-7, with 8 bases lining up with TRBD2. The V gene's germline CDR1 is LNHDA and CDR2 SQIVND (reference sequence). V shed 0 bases and J 5 bases; nucleotides not matched to a gene: 6. The CDR3 length is 15 residues.

This clone turned up a few times. J is TRBJ1-2 and V is TRBV6-1, with TRBD1 matching 7 bases. Per germline, CDR1 MNHNS and CDR2 SASEGT. This CDR3 comprises 14 residues. Germline trimming cut 6 bases from V and 7 bases from J; bases unmatched to any gene: 11. CDR3 sequence: CASRNQDRTSGYTF. The CDR3, as DNA: TGTGCCAGCAGGAATCAGGACAGGACGAGTGGCTACACCTTC.

The V call is TRBV6-1, the J call TRBJ1-4; no clear D gene. CDR3 size: 14 residues. The germline CDR1 and CDR2 sequences are MNHNS and SASEGT. Between the trimmed V and J ends, which lost 5 bases and 1 base, there was a span of 8 bases. The CDR3 region is CASSKRLTNEKLFF. The CDR3 DNA is TGTGCCAGCAGTAAACGACTAACTAATGAAAAACTGTTTTTT.

This rearrangement joins TRBV7-2 to TRBJ2-5; 7 bases agree with TRBD2. CDR1 and CDR2 from the germline V gene are SGHTA and FQGNSA. The CDR3 length is 13 residues. V lost 8 bases, J lost 5 bases, and 8 bases stayed unmatched. The CDR3 here is CASCRLAQETQYF. As DNA, the CDR3 is TGTGCCAGCTGCCGACTAGCCCAGGAGACCCAGTACTTC.

This clone was seen a few times. This chain connects TRBV7-3 to TRBJ2-1; TRBD2 matches at 7 bases. V shed 1 base and J 5 bases; nucleotides not matched to a gene: 5. The CDR3 loop spans 15 amino acids. CDR1 is SGHTA and CDR2 is FQGTGA in the germline V gene. The CDR3 region is CASSLNGRFNNEQFF. Here the CDR3 DNA reads TGTGCCAGCAGCTTAAACGGGAGGTTTAACAATGAGCAGTTCTTC.

The chain recombines TRBV28 with TRBJ1-5, with 9 positions matching TRBD1. The CDR3 sequence is 16 residues long. V dropped 6 bases and J dropped 4; count of bases not matched to a gene: 10. From germline, CDR1 is MDHEN and CDR2 SYDVKM. This chain's CDR3 is CASRLGGTGRNQPQHF. The DNA of the CDR3 is TGTGCCAGCAGACTAGGAGGGACAGGGCGGAATCAGCCCCAGCATTTT.

This clone has a handful of counts. The rearrangement links TRBV6-4 to TRBJ2-7; D gene unclear. CDR1 and CDR2 from the germline V gene are MRHNA and SNTAGT. V gave up 4 bases and J gave up 4 bases, with 17 bases separating them. The CDR3 contains 15 residues. The CDR3 DNA sequence: TGTGCCAGCAGTGGATTGTACGGAGCAAGGTACGAGCAGTACTTC. It translates to CASSGLYGARYEQYF.

The gene calls are TRBV25-1 and TRBJ2-3; D ambiguous. The CDR3 spans 12 residues. Germline V gene lookup returns CDR1 MGHDK and CDR2 SYGVNS. Trimming took off 5 bases at V and 2 bases at J, with 5 bases between the two ends. The CDR3 loop is CASSLNTDTQYF. In DNA, the CDR3 is TGTGCCAGCAGTCTTAACACAGATACGCAGTATTTT.

As DNA, the CDR3 is TGTGCCAGTAGACTTCGGGGGAACACTGAAGCTTTCTTT. It encodes CASRLRGNTEAFF. The chain carries TRBV19 and TRBJ1-1; no definite D call. The V end lost 6 bases, the J end lost 1 base, and 9 bases lay between the germline ends. Germline V gives CDR1 LNHDA, CDR2 SQIVND (reference sequence). This CDR3 contains 13 residues.

CDR3 sequence: CASREGLALEQYF. As DNA, the CDR3 is TGCGCCAGCCGCGAGGGACTAGCGCTCGAGCAGTACTTC. This chain links TRBV5-1 with TRBJ2-7, with TRBD2 matching over 10 bases. From germline, CDR1 is SGHRS and CDR2 YFSETQ. CDR3 length: 13 residues. J lost 6 bases, V lost 7 bases, and 7 bases had no gene match.

The chain uses TRBV27 and TRBJ2-7; tentatively, D is TRBD2 (5 bases). The CDR3 extends over 14 amino acids. In germline, CDR1 is MNHEY, CDR2 SMNVEV (reference sequence). V shed 2 bases and J shed 3 bases, with 11 bases lying between them. CDR3 sequence: CASSLRENFYEQYF. CDR3 nucleotide sequence: TGTGCCAGCAGTTTAAGGGAGAATTTCTACGAGCAGTACTTC.

The CDR3 nucleotides are TGTGCCAGCAGTCCCGATCGTAGCGGGAGGAGCTCCTACAATGAGCAGTTCTTC. Translation gives CASSPDRSGRSSYNEQFF. This chain connects TRBV27 to TRBJ2-1; 10 nucleotides agree with TRBD2. Germline values: CDR1 MNHEY, CDR2 SMNVEV (reference sequence). The CDR3 is 18 amino acids. With V trimmed by 5 bases and J by 0 bases, 10 bases remained unmatched.

This rearrangement joins TRBV7-9 to TRBJ2-1; a possible D gene is TRBD2 (5 bases). The CDR3 runs 17 residues. Per germline, CDR1 SEHNR and CDR2 FQNEAQ (reference sequence). V was pared by 2 bases and J by 5 bases, with 19 bases between. CDR3 residues: CASSLLLPWQRNNEQFF. The CDR3 bases are TGTGCCAGCAGCTTACTTCTCCCGTGGCAGCGGAACAATGAGCAGTTCTTC.

This chain links TRBV6-5 with TRBJ2-1, with D maybe TRBD2 (6 bases). Trimming pared 5 bases from V and 0 bases from J, leaving 8 bases between. Germline values: CDR1 MNHEY, CDR2 SVGAGI. The length of the CDR3 is 14 residues. The CDR3 DNA reads TGTGCCAGCAGTGACGGGAGCTCCTACAATGAGCAGTTCTTC. Its translation: CASSDGSSYNEQFF.

The count of this clone is one. The chain carries TRBV6-5 and TRBJ1-2; 9 bases are a match to TRBD1. The germline gives CDR1 MNHEY, CDR2 SVGAGI. There are 15 residues in the CDR3. The trim removed 6 bases at V and 2 bases at J, leaving 7 bases unmatched. CDR3 DNA sequence: TGTGCCAGCAGATCCCCGGGACAGGGAAACTATGGCTACACCTTC. This translates into CASRSPGQGNYGYTF.

The genes are TRBV6-5 and TRBJ2-7; tentatively, D is TRBD2 (6 bases). The V and J ends lost 8 bases and 2 bases respectively, with 19 bases between them. Germline assignment: CDR1 MNHEY and CDR2 SVGAGI. The CDR3 runs to 15 residues. As DNA, the CDR3 is TGTGCCAGCCGCAGTTTGTCGGGAGCCGCCTACGAGCAGTACTTC. Encoded protein: CASRSLSGAAYEQYF.